This TCR beta chain was found in a study of blood T cell repertoires in COVID-19. Across the whole study: Material from acute and convalescent COVID-19 was sourced from the United States, Italy and Spain.

V was pared by 7 bases and J by 6 bases, with 16 bases between. CDR3 length: 14 amino acids. The germline V gene encodes CDR1 SGHVS and CDR2 FQNEAQ. This clone was seen a few times. This table comes from immunoSEQ multiplex PCR, and its TCRdb copy is limited to in-frame clones, with some not included. The table lists about 200,000 clones, over 60% of them singletons. V usage is TRBV7-8 and J usage is TRBJ2-1; D possibly corresponds to TRBD2 (5 bases). Source material: peripheral blood. The receptor comes from a woman in her 70s with acute or convalescent COVID-19. The CDR3, as DNA: TGTGCCAGCACCACCCCCCGGGGTGGCAATGAGCAGTTCTTC. This encodes CASTTPRGGNEQFF.